The clone carrying this TCR beta chain was counted a few times. Its antigen is not identified. The data stem from a study of CD4 T cells in relation to SARS-CoV-2 and coronaviruses. Here immunoSEQ multiplex PCR was the method, and the copy in TCRdb shows in-frame clones only, minus some. There are 20,000 to 25,000 clones in the sample; over 65% occur only once, and roughly 17% lies in the top ten. Unexposed donor CD4+ T cells date from about 2011-2018, before the COVID-19 pandemic. After approximately ten days of culture, CD4+ T cells were isolated. The length of the CDR3 is 16 residues. Germline lookup yields CDR1 SGHTS and CDR2 YDEGEE. Trimming stripped 0 bases from V and 4 bases from J, with 16 bases between.

Sequenced input: CD4+ T cells from PBMCs, cultured in vitro. This TCR came from a human donor in good health. The chain carries TRBV5-8 and TRBJ1-2; TRBD1 might be the D (5 bases). In DNA form, the CDR3 reads TGTGCCAGCAGCTTGGATGGCGGTCAGGGATTCTATGGCTACACCTTC. Its protein product is CASSLDGGQGFYGYTF.